This T cell receptor (beta chain) was retrieved from a study of shared clonotypes between healthy human individuals (dated by TCRdb to the early 2020s). The study in broad terms: A few men and two women, aged 18 to 49 years, made up the cohort. For each donor, three plates each were used for CD4 naive and CD4 memory, two plates were used for CD8 naive, and one plate was used for CD8 memory. Each donor's leukapheresis produced roughly between roughly 0.94 and 9.5 billion PBMCs. To increase sequencing depth and limit assay-specific biases, different laboratories used diverse techniques to prepare libraries and sequence TCR repertoires. To estimate repertoire size and how much clonotypes are shared between individuals, the study performed deep sequencing of blood TCR repertoires from a handful of healthy adults. Overall study results and their limits: Incomplete sequencing was indicated by rarefaction of sorted-subset datasets, despite the large sequencing depth. Pairwise subsampling indicated that sequencing depth was expected to affect the degree of clonotype sharing among donors. Sampling was limited to blood, and TCR repertoires in tissue likely differ from TCR repertoires in blood. Larger estimated clonotype richness was generally found for naive subsets than for memory subsets. Compared with non-shared clonotypes, clonotypes shared by all four sorted-subset donors had higher generation probabilities. When several donors were compared, the shared fraction of clonotypes was 5% to 6.5% for naive CD4, 3% to 4% for naive CD8, 2.3% for memory CD4, and 0.4% for memory CD8. Because the study included only a small number of donors, the genetic and exposure-history diversity represented was limited.

TCR CDR3 regions were amplified from genomic DNA by multiplex PCR using the deep immunoSEQ assay. For each cell subset, the extracted genomic DNA was distributed evenly across all wells of several immunoSEQ 96-well plates, and each plate served as one replicate. For sorted subsets, each replicate PCR was loaded with around 200 ng genomic DNA, equivalent to 25,000 to 35,000 T cell genomes. Purified libraries were quantified with a Qubit 3.0 fluorometer, sized on a Bioanalyzer 2100, and re-quantified with the KAPA Library Quantification kit. A separate single-read 150-cycle Illumina NextSeq 550 flow cell was used to sequence each immunoSEQ 96-well plate. The original methods were these. Because the immunoSEQ output held only junctional sequences and lacked quality scores, the filtering could not match the filtering applied to full-length reads. Sequences were annotated with PyIR, a Python wrapper for IgBLAST v1.9, and V/J genes and CDR3 were assigned using IMGT germline references. Any read was removed if the V/J assignment was weak (E-value above 1e-6), the CDR3 was missing, or the read contained stop codons, out-of-frame junctions, or ambiguous translated residues. A V3J clonotype was defined by an identical inferred V gene, J gene, and CDR3 amino acid sequence. The percentage overlap between two repertoires was calculated by dividing the number of shared unique clonotypes by the size of the smaller repertoire. Richness of each repertoire was evaluated using RTK rarefaction, the Chao1 estimator, and Recon v2.1 estimates of unobserved clonotypes. Generation probabilities were computed with OLGA for all TCRbeta clonotypes obtained by the gDNA method from several donors. TCRdb's version of the immuneACCESS table is confined to in-frame rearrangements and falls short of the full clone set. An unresolved V gene accounts for under half of the shortfall where checked; the remainder is of unknown origin. The DNA was the basis for D and trimming; V, J and clone size are from that table. The sample table records over 700,000 clones; roughly two thirds of these occur just once. The top ten clones comprise less than 2% of the sample.

Healthy HIV-negative adults with no recently reported acute infections or vaccinations were included as donors. Only Caucasian adults living in Nashville, Tennessee, USA were represented among the donors. CD4+ T cells were enriched through magnetic negative selection, after which naive cells were positively selected on CD45RA and the remaining negative fraction served as the memory subset. Blood was obtained by leukapheresis, after which PBMCs were separated by Ficoll-Histopaque density gradient centrifugation and cryopreserved in liquid nitrogen vapor phase. Analytical flow cytometry was used to check the purity and quantity of each magnetically sorted T cell population. Genomic DNA was isolated from every sorted fraction and measured by UV absorbance on a Nanodrop 2000c. Deletion took 5 bases off V and 1 base off J, with a span of 17 bases between the germline ends. From the cysteine up to the phenylalanine, the CDR3 has a length of 16 residues. The retained sequence is limited to the CDR3, 48 bases, with the frame set at the first base.

In regard to this clone: Its antigen target is currently unknown. Within one base of it there is no much larger clone, and no base qualities were kept.

Source material: memory CD4+ T cells sorted from blood. Explained via the paper, the cell subset or site label denotes: CD45RA-negative fraction. Rearrangement joined TRBV6-7 to TRBJ2-5; D gene: possibly TRBD1, on 5 matching bases. TRBV6-7 counts as an open reading frame of uncertain function. This TCR came from a woman in her 30s in good health. The nucleotide sequence is given as TGTGCCAGCAGTGAACCTACCGGACACTTCCAAGAGACCCAGTACTTC. Its product reads: CASSEPTGHFQETQYF.